The 25 T cell receptor beta chains below all came from one sample that was sequenced in a study of T cell responses to AZD1222 COVID-19 vaccine. Libraries were prepared by immunoSEQ multiplex PCR; TCRdb keeps only in-frame clonotypes and omits some of them. The sample records roughly 130,000 clones, around 90% being singletons. Sequencing used peripheral blood, obtained 28 days after the second AZD1222 dose. These receptor sequences come from an adult who received the AZD1222 COVID-19 vaccine.

This chain links TRBV2 with TRBJ1-1; D unresolved. The CDR3 spans 14 residues. The V gene's germline CDR1 is SNHLY and CDR2 FYNNEI. Trimming removed 4 bases from V and 0 bases from J, with 9 bases in between. This CDR3 reads CASSAREMNTEAFF. The CDR3 DNA reads as TGTGCCAGCAGTGCCCGGGAAATGAACACTGAAGCTTTCTTT.

For the CDR3, the DNA is TGTGCCAGCAGGCGACAGAGAACAAAGGTTGAAGCTTTCTTT. Protein: CASRRQRTKVEAFF. The chain joins TRBV7-2 to TRBJ1-1, with a possible D match to TRBD1 (5 bases). V lost 6 bases and J 7 bases, leaving 18 bases between the germline ends. The CDR3 covers 14 residues. Germline V gives CDR1 SGHTA, CDR2 FQGNSA. Based on the CDR3 plus reference TRBV7-2 and TRBJ1-1, the full variable domain is GAGVSQSPSNKVTEKGKDVELRCDPISGHTALYWYRQSLGQGLEFLIYFQGNSAPDKSGLPSDRFSAERTGGSVSTLTIQRTQQEDSAVYLCASRRQRTKVEAFFGQGTRLTVV.

This rearrangement joins TRBV6-2 or TRBV6-3 to TRBJ1-1; D not certain. V dropped 1 base and J dropped 5 bases, with 5 bases sitting between them. The length of the CDR3 is 12 residues. The germline V gene has CDR1 MNHEY and CDR2 SVGEGT. The CDR3 sequence is CASSYWETEAFF. In DNA, the CDR3 is TGTGCCAGCAGTTACTGGGAGACTGAAGCTTTCTTT.

V gene TRBV28 combines with J gene TRBJ2-2, with 8 bases that match TRBD2. The J segment lost 3 bases and the V segment lost 3 bases, leaving 12 bases of the junction unmatched. The CDR3 runs to 18 residues. CDR1 is MDHEN and CDR2 is SYDVKM in the germline V gene. CDR3 coding DNA: TGTGCCAGCAGTTTCCGGGCGGGAGGATCCCGATACACCGGGGAGCTGTTTTTT. Translation: CASSFRAGGSRYTGELFF. The variable domain in full, completed from reference TRBV28 and TRBJ2-2, reads DVKVTQSSRYLVKRTGEKVFLECVQDMDHENMFWYRQDPGLGLRLIYFSYDVKMKEKGDIPEGYSVSREKKERFSLILESASTNQTSMYLCASSFRAGGSRYTGELFFGEGSRLTVL.

This chain connects TRBV7-2 to TRBJ2-7; 7 bases line up with TRBD1. The CDR3 is made up of 15 amino acids. V lost 5 bases to trimming and J lost 7 bases; unmatched junction nucleotides: 14. Germline lookup yields CDR1 SGHTA and CDR2 FQGNSA. The DNA of the CDR3 is TGTGCCAGCAGCCCCGATCGAGGGGGCTGGTGGGAGCAGTACTTC. This encodes CASSPDRGGWWEQYF.

V is TRBV27 and J is TRBJ1-1; D possibly corresponds to TRBD1 (5 bases). The CDR3 covers 15 residues. Germline-derived CDR1 and CDR2 are MNHEY and SMNVEV (reference sequence). V was shortened by 2 bases and J by 5 bases, with 15 bases between the two germline ends. CDR3 bases: TGTGCCAGCAGTTTAAGCTCATCCGGGACGACTGAAGCTTTCTTT. Its translation is CASSLSSSGTTEAFF.

The V call is TRBV27, the J call TRBJ1-6, with D perhaps matching TRBD1 (5 bases). CDR3 length equals 15 residues. The V end was cut by 0 bases, the J end by 4 bases, with 7 bases between. CDR1 and CDR2 (germline): MNHEY, SMNVEV (reference sequence). The CDR3 bases are TGTGCCAGCAGTTTATCCGCAGGGTATAATTCACCCCTCCACTTT. This translates into CASSLSAGYNSPLHF.

The chain links TRBV4-2 to TRBJ1-2, with D hard to call. Trimming took off 0 bases at V and 5 bases at J, with 16 bases between the two ends. CDR3 size: 16 residues. Per the germline V gene, CDR1 is LGHNA and CDR2 is YNFKEQ. CDR3 sequence: CASSQDRVTPTYGYTF. In nucleotides, the CDR3 is TGTGCCAGCAGCCAAGACCGGGTCACTCCTACGTATGGCTACACCTTC.

The V and J genes are TRBV30 and TRBJ2-7; 7 bases map to TRBD1. Germline V gives CDR1 GTSNPN, CDR2 SVGIG (reference sequence). Trimming at V came to 2 bases and at J to 3 bases, leaving 7 bases not matched to a gene. The CDR3 length is 14 residues. CDR3 nucleotides: TGTGCCTGGAGTACGAGGGACAGAAACTACGAGCAGTACTTC. This translates into CAWSTRDRNYEQYF.

The rearrangement uses TRBV2 and TRBJ2-7, with 7 bases fitting TRBD1. Looked up from germline, CDR1 is SNHLY and CDR2 is FYNNEI. V lost 4 bases to trimming and J lost 2 bases; unmatched junction nucleotides: 2. This CDR3 has 13 amino acids. The CDR3 here is CASSADRPYEQYF. The CDR3 nucleotides read TGTGCCAGCAGTGCGGACAGGCCCTACGAGCAGTACTTC.

The chain joins TRBV3-1 (or the pseudogene TRBV3-2) to TRBJ2-3; 11 positions match TRBD1. The CDR3 covers 16 residues. The V gene's germline CDR1 is LGHDT and CDR2 YNNKEL (reference sequence). The V segment lost 4 bases and the J segment 1 base; nucleotides outside the gene matches: 4. CDR3 region: CASSRRTGGGTDTQYF. CDR3 coding DNA: TGTGCCAGCAGCCGGCGGACAGGGGGCGGCACAGATACGCAGTATTTT.

This chain uses TRBV19 with TRBJ1-1, with D perhaps TRBD1 (6 bases). The CDR3 is 15 amino acids. Germline loops: CDR1 LNHDA, CDR2 SQIVND (reference sequence). Deletions cut 0 bases from V and 1 base from J, with 9 bases between. CDR3 loop: CASSIDQGTNTEAFF. The CDR3, as DNA: TGTGCCAGTAGTATAGATCAGGGGACGAACACTGAAGCTTTCTTT.

This clone was seen just once. The V gene is TRBV7-3, the J gene TRBJ1-1; 8 nucleotides match TRBD1. V trimming: 4 bases; J trimming: 8 bases; junction bases outside the gene matches: 6. The germline V gene has CDR1 SGHTA and CDR2 FQGTGA. The CDR3 length is 13 residues. The CDR3 spells CASSSRQGLEAFF. The CDR3 coding sequence is TGTGCCAGCAGCTCCCGACAGGGGCTCGAAGCTTTCTTT.

The V and J genes are TRBV7-2 and TRBJ2-3, with a possible D match to TRBD2 (5 bases). The ends were cut back, 3 bases at V and 4 bases at J, with 14 bases in the middle. The CDR3 sequence is 15 residues long. From germline, CDR1 is SGHTA and CDR2 FQGNSA. The CDR3 here is CASSFQYTGSDTQYF. DNA of the CDR3: TGTGCCAGCAGCTTTCAATACACGGGGTCAGATACGCAGTATTTT.

The chain couples TRBV7-3 to TRBJ2-1; TRBD2 matches at 9 bases. The CDR3 extends over 15 amino acids. CDR1 and CDR2 (germline): SGHTA, FQGTGA. V trimming: 4 bases; J trimming: 9 bases; junction bases outside the gene matches: 10. The CDR3 sequence is CASSSFSGGGSEQFF. CDR3 DNA sequence: TGTGCCAGCAGCTCCTTTAGCGGGGGAGGTAGTGAGCAGTTCTTC. Full variable domain (rest looked up from reference TRBV7-3 and TRBJ2-1): GAGVSQTPSNKVTEKGKYVELRCDPISGHTALYWYRQSLGQGPEFLIYFQGTGAADDSGLPNDRFFAVRPEGSVSTLKIQRTERGDSAVYLCASSSFSGGGSEQFFGPGTRLTVL.

The chain is built from TRBV15 and TRBJ2-3; 8 bases are shared with TRBD2. Per the germline V gene, CDR1 is LNHNV and CDR2 is YYDKDF (reference sequence). Losses at the gene ends were 1 base for V and 1 base for J; bases not matched to a gene: 4. CDR3 length: 16 residues. Here the CDR3 DNA reads TGTGCCACCAGCAGAGGAGCGGGAGTAGGCACAGATACGCAGTATTTT. Amino acid sequence: CATSRGAGVGTDTQYF.

V and J are TRBV4-1 and TRBJ2-1; D unclear. The CDR3 has 17 amino acids. The ends were cut back, 4 bases at V and 0 bases at J, with 16 bases in the middle. In germline, CDR1 is MGHRA, CDR2 YSYEKL. The CDR3 DNA reads TGCGCCAGCAGCCCCAACACCGCCCCAAGCTCCTACAATGAGCAGTTCTTC. It encodes CASSPNTAPSSYNEQFF.

V is TRBV2 and J is TRBJ2-2; perhaps D is TRBD1 or TRBD2 (5 bases each). Germline V gene lookup returns CDR1 SNHLY and CDR2 FYNNEI. Trimming took off 6 bases at V and 6 bases at J, with 8 bases between the two ends. CDR3 length equals 12 residues. The DNA for the CDR3 is TGTGCCAGCAGGAGGGACGCCGGGGAGCTGTTTTTT. This codes for CASRRDAGELFF.

The chain links TRBV3-1 (or the pseudogene TRBV3-2) to TRBJ2-7; D call uncertain. V was pared by 5 bases and J by 0 bases, with 11 bases between. Germline CDR1 LGHDT, CDR2 YNNKEL (reference sequence). The CDR3 is 14 amino acids. CDR3 amino acids: CASSAVRSSYEQYF. The CDR3 DNA reads as TGTGCCAGCAGCGCAGTTAGAAGCTCCTACGAGCAGTACTTC.

The chain is built from TRBV3-1 (or the pseudogene TRBV3-2) and TRBJ2-2, with a tentative D call TRBD1 (7 bases). The V and J ends lost 3 bases and 6 bases respectively, with 14 bases between them. This CDR3 contains 15 residues. Germline lookup yields CDR1 LGHDT and CDR2 YNNKEL (reference sequence). The CDR3 loop is CASSHPGGIPGELFF. DNA of the CDR3: TGTGCCAGCAGCCACCCAGGGGGGATCCCCGGGGAGCTGTTTTTT.

The chain carries TRBV20-1 and TRBJ2-1; D is unclear. V gave up 6 bases and J gave up 8 bases, with 11 bases separating them. Looked up from germline, CDR1 is DFQATT and CDR2 is SNEGSKA (reference sequence). The CDR3 contains 11 residues. The CDR3 loop reads CSALDNDEQFF. The CDR3 coding sequence is TGCAGTGCCCTAGACAATGATGAGCAGTTCTTC.

The chain employs TRBV7-2 and TRBJ1-3, with D possibly being TRBD1 (5 bases). The CDR3 length is 17 residues. V shed 0 bases and J shed 0 bases, with 12 bases lying between them. Germline CDR1 reads SGHTA; CDR2 reads FQGNSA. CDR3 in DNA: TGTGCCAGCAGCTTAGCGTCTGCTGGGGCCTCTGGAAACACCATATATTTT. This translates into CASSLASAGASGNTIYF.

This chain uses TRBV11-3 with TRBJ1-6; weak D call: TRBD1 (6 bases). The germline V and J ends were trimmed by 1 base and 8 bases, with 24 bases remaining between them. Germline V gene lookup returns CDR1 SGHNT and CDR2 YENEEA. There are 19 residues in the CDR3. The CDR3 loop is CASSLAATGASGDYSPLHF. The CDR3 nucleotides read TGTGCCAGCAGCTTAGCAGCGACAGGCGCCTCGGGGGATTATTCACCCCTCCACTTT.

About this clone: The identical CDR3 is also encoded by other nucleotide sequences in the sample. The CDR3 bases are TGTGCCAGCACGGGACCCTACGAGCAGTACTTC. Its protein product is CASTGPYEQYF. V is TRBV28 and J is TRBJ2-7; D is perhaps TRBD1 or TRBD2 (5 bases each). The CDR3 is 11 amino acids. The V end was cut by 7 bases, the J end by 2 bases, with 6 bases between. The V gene's germline CDR1 is MDHEN and CDR2 SYDVKM.

V and J are TRBV9 and TRBJ1-6; 10 nucleotides align to TRBD1. V dropped 3 bases and J dropped 8; count of bases not matched to a gene: 8. Germline loops: CDR1 SGDLS, CDR2 YYNGEE. CDR3 length: 16 residues. The chain's CDR3 is CASSEGTGVFDSPLHF. Written as DNA, the CDR3 is TGTGCCAGCAGCGAGGGGACAGGGGTTTTCGATTCACCCCTCCACTTT.